This T cell receptor beta chain emerged from a study of prognosis after radiotherapy for stage I lung cancer. Study-level background: A few patients developed post-radiotherapy distant metastases at median around 7 months; 15 had no significant progression.

It was by two-round multiplex PCR that TCR beta CDR3 was amplified from genomic DNA. Primers were specific to each TRBV and TRBJ gene in first-round PCR. TCRdb used MiXCR to reprocess the multiplex PCR reads, holding one entry per CDR3 protein. The sample lists about 59,000 distinct CDR3 sequences, approximately 26% occurring once. Peripheral blood samples of about 6.2 milliliters were drawn at each of two time points. CDR1 and CDR2 (germline): SGDLS, YYNGEE. The CDR3 runs to 15 residues. Trimming removed 0 bases from V and 3 bases from J, with 13 bases in between. Ten or more counts support this clonotype.

The V call is TRBV9, the J call TRBJ2-7, with D perhaps matching TRBD2 (5 bases). The sequencing here drew on PBMCs, taken before or after stereotactic body radiation therapy (not recorded which). The source of this sequence is a donor at least 50 years old with non-small cell lung cancer. CDR3 loop: CASSVAGGSNYEQYF. CDR3 bases: TGTGCCAGCAGCGTAGCGGGCGGGTCCAACTACGAGCAGTACTTC.